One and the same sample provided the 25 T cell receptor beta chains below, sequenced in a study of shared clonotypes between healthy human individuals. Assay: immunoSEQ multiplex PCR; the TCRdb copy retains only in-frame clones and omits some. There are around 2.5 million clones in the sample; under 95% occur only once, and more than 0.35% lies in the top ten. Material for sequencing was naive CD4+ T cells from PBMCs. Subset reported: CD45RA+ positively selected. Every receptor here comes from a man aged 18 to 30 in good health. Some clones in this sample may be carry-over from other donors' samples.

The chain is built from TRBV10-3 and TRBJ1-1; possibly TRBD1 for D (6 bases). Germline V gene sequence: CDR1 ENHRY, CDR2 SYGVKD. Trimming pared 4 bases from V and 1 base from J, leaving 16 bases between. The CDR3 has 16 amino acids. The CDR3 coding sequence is TGTGCCATCAGTGGGGTGAAGGGGGATGCGAACACTGAAGCTTTCTTT. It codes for CAISGVKGDANTEAFF.

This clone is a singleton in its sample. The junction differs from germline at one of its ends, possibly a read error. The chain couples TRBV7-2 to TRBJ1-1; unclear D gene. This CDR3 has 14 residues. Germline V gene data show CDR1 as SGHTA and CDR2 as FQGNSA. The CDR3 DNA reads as TGTGCCAGCAGCTGGATGGCAGAAAACAGTGAAGCTTTCTTT. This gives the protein CASSWMAENSEAFF.

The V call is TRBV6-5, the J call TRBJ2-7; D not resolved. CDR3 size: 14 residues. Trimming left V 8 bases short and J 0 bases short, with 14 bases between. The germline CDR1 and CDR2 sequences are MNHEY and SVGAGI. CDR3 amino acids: CASGSSTRSYEQYF. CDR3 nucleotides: TGTGCCAGCGGTTCCTCAACACGCTCCTACGAGCAGTACTTC.

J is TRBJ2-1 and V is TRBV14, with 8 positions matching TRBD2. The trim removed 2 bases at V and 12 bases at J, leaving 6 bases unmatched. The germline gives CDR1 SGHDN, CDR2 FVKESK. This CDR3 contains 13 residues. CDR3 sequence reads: CASSQQRETGQFF. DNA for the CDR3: TGTGCCAGCAGCCAACAGCGGGAGACGGGGCAGTTCTTC.

The CDR3 nucleotides are TGTGCCAGCAGCCACCCCGCCGGGACAGGGGCCTACGAGCAGTACTTC. This translates into CASSHPAGTGAYEQYF. The chain recombines TRBV11-2 with TRBJ2-7; 10 positions agree with TRBD1. V trimming: 5 bases; J trimming: 2 bases; junction bases outside the gene matches: 9. Germline CDR1 reads SGHAT; CDR2 reads FQNNGV. The CDR3 has 16 amino acids.

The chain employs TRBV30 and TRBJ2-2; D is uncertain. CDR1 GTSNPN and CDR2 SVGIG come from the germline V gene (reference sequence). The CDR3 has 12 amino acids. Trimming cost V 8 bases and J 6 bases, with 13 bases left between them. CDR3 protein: CASNKGPGELFF. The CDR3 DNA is TGTGCCAGCAACAAGGGCCCCGGGGAGCTGTTTTTT.

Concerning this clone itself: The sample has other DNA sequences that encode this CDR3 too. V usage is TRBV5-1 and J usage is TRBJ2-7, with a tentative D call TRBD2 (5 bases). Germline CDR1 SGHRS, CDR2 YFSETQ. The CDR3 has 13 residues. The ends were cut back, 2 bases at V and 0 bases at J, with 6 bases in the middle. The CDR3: CASSLGSSYEQYF. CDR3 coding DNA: TGCGCCAGCAGCTTAGGGAGCTCCTACGAGCAGTACTTC.

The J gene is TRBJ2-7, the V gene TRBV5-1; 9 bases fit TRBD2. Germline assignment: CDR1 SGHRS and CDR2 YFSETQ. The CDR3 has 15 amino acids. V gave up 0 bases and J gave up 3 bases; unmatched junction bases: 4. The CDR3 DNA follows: TGCGCCAGCAGCTTGGTCGCTAGCGGGAACTACGAGCAGTACTTC. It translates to CASSLVASGNYEQYF.

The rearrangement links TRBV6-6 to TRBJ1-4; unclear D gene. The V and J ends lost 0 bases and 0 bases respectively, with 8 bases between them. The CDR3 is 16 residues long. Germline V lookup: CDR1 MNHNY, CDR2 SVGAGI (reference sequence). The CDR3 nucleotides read TGTGCCAGCAGTTACTCGATCCAGCCAACTAATGAAAAACTGTTTTTT. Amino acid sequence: CASSYSIQPTNEKLFF.

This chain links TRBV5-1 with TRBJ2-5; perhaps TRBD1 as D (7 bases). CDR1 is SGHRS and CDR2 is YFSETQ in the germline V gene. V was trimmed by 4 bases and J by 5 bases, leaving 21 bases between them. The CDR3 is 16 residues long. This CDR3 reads CASSPQTGRNRETQYF. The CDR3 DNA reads TGCGCCAGCAGCCCACAGACAGGGAGGAACAGGGAGACCCAGTACTTC.

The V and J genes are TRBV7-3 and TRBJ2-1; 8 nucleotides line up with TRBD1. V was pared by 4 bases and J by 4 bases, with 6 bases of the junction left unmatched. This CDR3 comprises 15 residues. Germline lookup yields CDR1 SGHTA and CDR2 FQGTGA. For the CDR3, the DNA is TGTGCCAGCAGCTCCCGGGGACAGGTTTACAATGAGCAGTTCTTC. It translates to CASSSRGQVYNEQFF.

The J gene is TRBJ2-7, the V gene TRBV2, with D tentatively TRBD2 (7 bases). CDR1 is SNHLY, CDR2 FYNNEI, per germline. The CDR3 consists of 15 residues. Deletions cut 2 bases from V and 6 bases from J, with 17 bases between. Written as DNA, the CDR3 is TGTGCCAGCAGTGAACAGGGGACTACCTTTTCCGAGCAGTACTTC. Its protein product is CASSEQGTTFSEQYF.

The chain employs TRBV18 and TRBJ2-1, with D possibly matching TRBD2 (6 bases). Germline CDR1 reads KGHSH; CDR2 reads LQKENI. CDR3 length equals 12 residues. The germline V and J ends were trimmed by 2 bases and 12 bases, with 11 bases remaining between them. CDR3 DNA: TGTGCCAGCTCACCAGTGGGACTCCCGCAGTTCTTC. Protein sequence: CASSPVGLPQFF. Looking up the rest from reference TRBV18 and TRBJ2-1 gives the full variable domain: NAGVMQNPRHLVRRRGQEARLRCSPMKGHSHVYWYRQLPEEGLKFMVYLQKENIIDESGMPKERFSAEFPKEGPSILRIQQVVRGDSAAYFCASSPVGLPQFFGPGTRLTVL.

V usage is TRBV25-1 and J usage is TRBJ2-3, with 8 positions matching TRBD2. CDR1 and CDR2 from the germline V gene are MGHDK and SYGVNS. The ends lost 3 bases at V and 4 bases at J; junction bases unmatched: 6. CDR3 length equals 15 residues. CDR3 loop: CASSEASGLADTQYF. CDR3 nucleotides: TGTGCCAGCAGTGAGGCTAGCGGGTTAGCAGATACGCAGTATTTT.

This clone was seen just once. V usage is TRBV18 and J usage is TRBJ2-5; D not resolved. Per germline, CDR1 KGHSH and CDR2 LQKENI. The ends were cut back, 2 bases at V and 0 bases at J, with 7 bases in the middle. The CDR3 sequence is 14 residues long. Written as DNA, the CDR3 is TGTGCCAGCTCACCAAATCCGTACCAAGAGACCCAGTACTTC. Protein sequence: CASSPNPYQETQYF.

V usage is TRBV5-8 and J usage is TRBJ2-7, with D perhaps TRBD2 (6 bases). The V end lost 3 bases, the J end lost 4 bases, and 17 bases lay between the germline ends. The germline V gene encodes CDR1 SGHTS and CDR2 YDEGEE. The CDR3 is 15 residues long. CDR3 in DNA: TGTGCCAGCAGCTGGGACTCGGACTCCTTTTACGAGCAGTACTTC. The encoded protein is CASSWDSDSFYEQYF.

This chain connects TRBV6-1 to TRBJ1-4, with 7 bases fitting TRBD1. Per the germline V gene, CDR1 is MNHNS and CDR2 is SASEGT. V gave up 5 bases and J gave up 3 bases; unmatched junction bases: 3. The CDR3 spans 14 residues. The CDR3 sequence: CASSWDRSNEKLFF. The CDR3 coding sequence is TGTGCCAGCAGTTGGGACAGATCTAATGAAAAACTGTTTTTT.

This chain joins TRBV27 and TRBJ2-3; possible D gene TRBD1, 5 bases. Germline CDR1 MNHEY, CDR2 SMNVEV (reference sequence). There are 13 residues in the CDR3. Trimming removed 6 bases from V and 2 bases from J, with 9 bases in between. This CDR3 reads CASRDKVTDTQYF. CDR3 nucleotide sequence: TGTGCCAGCAGGGACAAAGTCACAGATACGCAGTATTTT.

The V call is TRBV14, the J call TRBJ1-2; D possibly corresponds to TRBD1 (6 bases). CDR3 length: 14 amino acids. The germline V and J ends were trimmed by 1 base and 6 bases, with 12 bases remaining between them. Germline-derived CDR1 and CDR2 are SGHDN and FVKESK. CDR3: CASSQARGRNGYTF. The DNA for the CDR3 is TGTGCCAGCAGCCAAGCCAGGGGTCGAAATGGCTACACCTTC.

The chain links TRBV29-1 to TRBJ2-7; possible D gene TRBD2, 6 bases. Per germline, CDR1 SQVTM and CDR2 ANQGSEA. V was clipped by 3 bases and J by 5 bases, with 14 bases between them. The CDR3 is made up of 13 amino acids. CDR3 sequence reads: CSVEGVGGHEQYF. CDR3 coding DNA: TGCAGCGTTGAGGGGGTGGGAGGCCACGAGCAGTACTTC.

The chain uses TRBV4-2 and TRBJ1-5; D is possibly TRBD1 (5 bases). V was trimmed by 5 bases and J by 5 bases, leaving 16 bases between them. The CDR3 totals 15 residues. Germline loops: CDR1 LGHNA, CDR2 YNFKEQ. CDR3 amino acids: CASSGQLGGDQPQHF. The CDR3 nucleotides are TGTGCCAGCAGCGGACAATTGGGCGGGGATCAGCCCCAGCATTTT.

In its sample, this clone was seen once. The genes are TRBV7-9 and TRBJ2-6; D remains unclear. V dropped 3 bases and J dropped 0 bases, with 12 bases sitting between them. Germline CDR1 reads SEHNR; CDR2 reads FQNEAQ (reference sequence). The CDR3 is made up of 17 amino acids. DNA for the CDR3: TGTGCCAGCAGCTTCTTCCCTTCCTTCTCTGGGGCCAACGTCCTGACTTTC. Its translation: CASSFFPSFSGANVLTF.

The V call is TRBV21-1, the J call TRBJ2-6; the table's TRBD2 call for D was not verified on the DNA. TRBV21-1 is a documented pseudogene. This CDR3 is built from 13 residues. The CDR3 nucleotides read TGTGCCAGCAGCCCGGAGGGGGCCAACGTCCTGACTTTC. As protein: CASSPEGANVLTF.

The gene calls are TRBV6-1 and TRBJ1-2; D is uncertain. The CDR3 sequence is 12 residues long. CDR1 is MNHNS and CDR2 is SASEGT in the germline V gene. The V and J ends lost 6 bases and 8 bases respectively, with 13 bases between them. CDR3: CASSEGFRGYTF. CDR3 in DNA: TGTGCCAGCAGCGAGGGATTTCGGGGCTACACCTTC.

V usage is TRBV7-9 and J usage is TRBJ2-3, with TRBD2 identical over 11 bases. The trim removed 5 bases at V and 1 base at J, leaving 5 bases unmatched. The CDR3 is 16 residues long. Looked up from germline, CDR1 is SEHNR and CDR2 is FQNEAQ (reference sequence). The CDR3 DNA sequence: TGTGCCAGCAGCCCACTAGCGGGAGTTCGCACAGATACGCAGTATTTT. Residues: CASSPLAGVRTDTQYF.